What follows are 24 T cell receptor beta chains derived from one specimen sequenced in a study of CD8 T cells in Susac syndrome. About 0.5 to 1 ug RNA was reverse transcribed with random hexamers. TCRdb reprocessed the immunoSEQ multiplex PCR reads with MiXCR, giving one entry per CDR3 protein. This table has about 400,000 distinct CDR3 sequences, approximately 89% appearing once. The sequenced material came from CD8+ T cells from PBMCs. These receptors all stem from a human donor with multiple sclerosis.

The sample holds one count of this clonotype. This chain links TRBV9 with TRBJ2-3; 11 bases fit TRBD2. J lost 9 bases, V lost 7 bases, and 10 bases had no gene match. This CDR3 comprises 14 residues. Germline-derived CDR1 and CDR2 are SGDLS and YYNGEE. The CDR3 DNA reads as TGTGCCAGCCATTCGGGGACTAGCGGCACGACGCAGTATTTT. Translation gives CASHSGTSGTTQYF.

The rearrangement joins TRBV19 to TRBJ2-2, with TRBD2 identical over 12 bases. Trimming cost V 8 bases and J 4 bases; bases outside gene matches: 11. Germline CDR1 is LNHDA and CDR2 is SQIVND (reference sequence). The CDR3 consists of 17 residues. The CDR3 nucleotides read TGTGCCAGTTTAGATGGAGGACTAGCGGGATTCACCGGGGAGCTGTTTTTT. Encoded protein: CASLDGGLAGFTGELFF.

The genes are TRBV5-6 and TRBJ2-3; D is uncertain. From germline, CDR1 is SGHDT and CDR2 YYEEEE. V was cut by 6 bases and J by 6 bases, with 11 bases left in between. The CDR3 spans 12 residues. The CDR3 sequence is CASTSGADTQYF. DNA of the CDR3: TGTGCCAGCACCAGTGGAGCGGATACGCAGTATTTT.

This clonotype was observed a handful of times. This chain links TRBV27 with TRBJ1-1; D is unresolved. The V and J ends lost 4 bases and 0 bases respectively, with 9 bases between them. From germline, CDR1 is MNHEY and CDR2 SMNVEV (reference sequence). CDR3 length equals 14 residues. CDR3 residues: CASSWTGMNTEAFF. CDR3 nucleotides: TGTGCCAGCAGTTGGACGGGGATGAACACTGAAGCTTTCTTT.

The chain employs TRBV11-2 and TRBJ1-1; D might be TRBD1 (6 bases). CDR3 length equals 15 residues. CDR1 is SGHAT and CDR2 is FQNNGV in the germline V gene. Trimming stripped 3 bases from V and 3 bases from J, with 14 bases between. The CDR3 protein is CASSFGRGLDTEAFF. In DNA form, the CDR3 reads TGTGCCAGCAGCTTTGGGCGGGGGCTGGACACTGAAGCTTTCTTT. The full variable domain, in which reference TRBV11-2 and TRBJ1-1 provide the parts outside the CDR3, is EAGVAQSPRYKIIEKRQSVAFWCNPISGHATLYWYQQILGQGPKLLIQFQNNGVVDDSQLPKDRFSAERLKGVDSTLKIQPAKLEDSAVYLCASSFGRGLDTEAFFGQGTRLTVV.

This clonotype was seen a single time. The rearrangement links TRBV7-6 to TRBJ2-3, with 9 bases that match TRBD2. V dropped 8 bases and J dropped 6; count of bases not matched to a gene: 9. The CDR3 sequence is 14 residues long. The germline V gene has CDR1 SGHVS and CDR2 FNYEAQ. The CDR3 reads CASGTKRGADTQYF. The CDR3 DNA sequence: TGTGCCAGCGGCACAAAGCGGGGGGCCGATACGCAGTATTTT.

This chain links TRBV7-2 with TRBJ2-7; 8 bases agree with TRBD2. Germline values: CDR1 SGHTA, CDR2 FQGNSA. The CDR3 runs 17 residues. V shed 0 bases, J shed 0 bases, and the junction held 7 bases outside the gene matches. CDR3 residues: CASSLAQFRGGSYEQYF. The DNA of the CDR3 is TGTGCCAGCAGCTTAGCACAGTTTCGGGGGGGCTCCTACGAGCAGTACTTC. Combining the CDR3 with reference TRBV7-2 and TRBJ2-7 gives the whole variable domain GAGVSQSPSNKVTEKGKDVELRCDPISGHTALYWYRQSLGQGLEFLIYFQGNSAPDKSGLPSDRFSAERTGGSVSTLTIQRTQQEDSAVYLCASSLAQFRGGSYEQYFGPGTRLTVT.

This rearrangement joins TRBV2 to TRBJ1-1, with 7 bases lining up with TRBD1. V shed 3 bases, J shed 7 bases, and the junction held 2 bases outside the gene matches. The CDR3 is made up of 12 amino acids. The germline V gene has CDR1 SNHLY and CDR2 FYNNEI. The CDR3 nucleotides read TGTGCCAGCAGTGACTGGGACAGTGAAGCTTTCTTT. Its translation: CASSDWDSEAFF.

CDR3 sequence (DNA): TGCGCCAGCAGCTCTGGAGGACTAGCGGCAGATACGCAGTATTTT. Translated: CASSSGGLAADTQYF. The chain carries TRBV5-1 and TRBJ2-3, with 10 positions matching TRBD2. CDR3 length equals 15 residues. The germline CDR1 and CDR2 sequences are SGHRS and YFSETQ. V lost 3 bases, J lost 4 bases, and 5 bases stayed unmatched.

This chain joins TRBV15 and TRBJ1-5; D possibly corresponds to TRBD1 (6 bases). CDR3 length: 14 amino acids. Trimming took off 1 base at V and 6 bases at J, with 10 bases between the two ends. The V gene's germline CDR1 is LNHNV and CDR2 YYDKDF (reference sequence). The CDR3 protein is CATSRAGVGQPQHF. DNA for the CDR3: TGTGCCACCAGCAGAGCAGGGGTCGGTCAGCCCCAGCATTTT.

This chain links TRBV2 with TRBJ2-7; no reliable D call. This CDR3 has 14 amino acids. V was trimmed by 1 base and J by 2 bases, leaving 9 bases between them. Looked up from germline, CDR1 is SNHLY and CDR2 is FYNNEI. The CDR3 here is CASSEGIGTYEQYF. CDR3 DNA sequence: TGTGCCAGCAGTGAAGGAATAGGAACCTACGAGCAGTACTTC.

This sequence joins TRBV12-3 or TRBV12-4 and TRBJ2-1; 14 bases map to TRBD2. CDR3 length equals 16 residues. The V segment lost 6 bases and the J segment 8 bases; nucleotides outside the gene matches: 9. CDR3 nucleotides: TGTGCCAGCAGCGGTGGACTAGCGGGGGGTATGGATGAGCAGTTCTTC. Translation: CASSGGLAGGMDEQFF.

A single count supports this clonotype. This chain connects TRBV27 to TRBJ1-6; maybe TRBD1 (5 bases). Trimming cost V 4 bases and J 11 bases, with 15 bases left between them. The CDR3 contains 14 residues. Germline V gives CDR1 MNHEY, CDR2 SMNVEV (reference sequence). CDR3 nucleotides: TGTGCCAGCAGTTCCCAGGGTGGGGCGACACCCCTCCACTTT. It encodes CASSSQGGATPLHF.

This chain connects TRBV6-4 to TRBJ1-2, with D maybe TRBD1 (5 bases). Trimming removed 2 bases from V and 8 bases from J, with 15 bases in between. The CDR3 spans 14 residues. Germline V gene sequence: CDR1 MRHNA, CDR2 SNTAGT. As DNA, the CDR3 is TGTGCCAGCAGTGACGGGGACGACTTTCGAGGCTACACCTTC. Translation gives CASSDGDDFRGYTF.

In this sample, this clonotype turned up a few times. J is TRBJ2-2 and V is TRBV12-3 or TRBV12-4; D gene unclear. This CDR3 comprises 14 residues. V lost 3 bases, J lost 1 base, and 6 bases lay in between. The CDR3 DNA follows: TGTGCCAGCAGTTTGTTAGAGAACACCGGGGAGCTGTTTTTT. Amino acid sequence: CASSLLENTGELFF.

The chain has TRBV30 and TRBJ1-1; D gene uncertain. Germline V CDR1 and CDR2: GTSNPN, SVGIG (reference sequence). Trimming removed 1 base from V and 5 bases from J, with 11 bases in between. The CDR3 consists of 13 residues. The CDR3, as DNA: TGTGCCTGGAGTGCGACCGGTCTAACTGAAGCTTTCTTT. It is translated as CAWSATGLTEAFF.

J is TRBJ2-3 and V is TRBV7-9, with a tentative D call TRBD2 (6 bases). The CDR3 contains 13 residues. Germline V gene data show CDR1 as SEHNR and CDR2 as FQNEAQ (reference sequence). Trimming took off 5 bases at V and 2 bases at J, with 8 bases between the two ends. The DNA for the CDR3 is TGTGCCAGCAGCCCGGGGGACACAGATACGCAGTATTTT. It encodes CASSPGDTDTQYF.

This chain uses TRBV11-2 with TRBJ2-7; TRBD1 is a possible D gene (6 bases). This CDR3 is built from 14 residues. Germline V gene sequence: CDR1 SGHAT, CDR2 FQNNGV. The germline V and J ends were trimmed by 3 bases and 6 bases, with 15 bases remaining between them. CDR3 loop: CASSLWTASGEQYF. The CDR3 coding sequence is TGTGCCAGCAGCTTGTGGACAGCGTCGGGCGAGCAGTACTTC.

The DNA for the CDR3 is TGTGCCAGCAGTCCGCCTACAGGGACTCCTGGGGCCAACGTCCTGACTTTC. This translates into CASSPPTGTPGANVLTF. The chain has TRBV28 and TRBJ2-6; D may correspond to TRBD1 or TRBD2 (6 bases each). Trimming removed 5 bases from V and 2 bases from J, with 16 bases in between. Germline values: CDR1 MDHEN, CDR2 SYDVKM. This CDR3 spans 17 amino acids.

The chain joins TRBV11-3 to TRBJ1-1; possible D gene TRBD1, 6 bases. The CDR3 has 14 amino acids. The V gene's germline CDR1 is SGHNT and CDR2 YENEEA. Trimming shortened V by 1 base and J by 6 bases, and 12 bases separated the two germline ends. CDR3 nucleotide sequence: TGTGCCAGCAGCTTAGGGAGGGGGGTTGCTGAAGCTTTCTTT. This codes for CASSLGRGVAEAFF.

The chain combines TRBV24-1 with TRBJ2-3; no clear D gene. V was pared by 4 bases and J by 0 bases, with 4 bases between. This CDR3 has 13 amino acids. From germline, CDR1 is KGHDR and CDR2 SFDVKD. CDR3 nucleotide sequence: TGTGCCACCAGTGACCATAGCACAGATACGCAGTATTTT. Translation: CATSDHSTDTQYF.

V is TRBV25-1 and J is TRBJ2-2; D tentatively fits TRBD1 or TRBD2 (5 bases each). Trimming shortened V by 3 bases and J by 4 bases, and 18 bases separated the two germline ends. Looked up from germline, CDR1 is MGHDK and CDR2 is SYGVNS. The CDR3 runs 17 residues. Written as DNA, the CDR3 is TGTGCCAGCAGTGACCCCGCCGGGACGCGTGGCACCGGGGAGCTGTTTTTT. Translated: CASSDPAGTRGTGELFF.

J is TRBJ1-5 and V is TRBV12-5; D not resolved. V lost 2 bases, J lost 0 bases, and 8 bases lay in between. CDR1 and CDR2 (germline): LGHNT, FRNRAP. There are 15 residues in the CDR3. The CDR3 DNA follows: TGTGCTAGTGGTTTGTTGGGTAATAGCAATCAGCCCCAGCATTTT. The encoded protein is CASGLLGNSNQPQHF.

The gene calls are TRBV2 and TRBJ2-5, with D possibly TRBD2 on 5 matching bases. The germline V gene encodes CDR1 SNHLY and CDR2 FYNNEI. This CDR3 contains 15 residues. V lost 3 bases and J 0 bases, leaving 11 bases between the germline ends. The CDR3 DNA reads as TGTGCCAGCAGTGATCCTCGAGGGAACCAAGAGACCCAGTACTTC. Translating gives CASSDPRGNQETQYF.